This is a list of T cell receptor beta chains from one sample in a study of T cell repertoires in cytomegalovirus infection. These receptors are not linked to any known antigen. One entry per CDR3 protein results from TCRdb running MiXCR on the reads. The sample comprises about 120,000 distinct CDR3 sequences, around 30% of which are singletons, and around two fifths rests with the top ten. The specimen comprised CD8+ T cells from cultured PBMCs, sampled from culture after CMV antigen stimulation. The receptors here all came from a human donor in good health (CMV status not recorded). Some clones in this sample may be carry-over from other donors' samples. Each CDR3 is given with its conserved first and last residue. The D gene is left open where the match is weak. Expanded clones get a size class; other rows say once, few or many, or leave the size out.

j_gene | len | d_gene | abundance | v_gene | CDR3aa | CDR3nt
TRBJ2-3 | 15 | . | . | TRBV28 | CASSTTRDSTDTQYF | TGTGCCAGCAGTACGACCCGGGACTCCACAGATACGCAGTATTTT
TRBJ2-3 | 17 | TRBD2 | . | TRBV7-6 | CASSPGGGRPVDDTQYF | TGTGCCAGCAGCCCGGGGGGGGGCAGGCCTGTGGATGATACGCAGTATTTT
TRBJ2-5 | 14 | . | once | TRBV4-1 | CASSQDSGAETQYF | TGCGCCAGCAGCCAAGATAGTGGAGCAGAGACCCAGTACTTC
TRBJ2-1 | 15 | TRBD1 | medium-sized | TRBV5-5 | CASSPRDRGTDEQFF | TGTGCCAGCAGCCCTCGGGACAGGGGAACAGATGAGCAGTTCTTC
TRBJ2-5 | 16 | . | . | TRBV6-1 | CASSDSPGPNEETQYF | TGTGCCAGCAGTGATAGCCCAGGGCCGAACGAAGAGACCCAGTACTTC
TRBJ2-1 | 16 | TRBD2 | few | TRBV7-6 | CASSLRGSGGSEEQFF | TGTGCCAGCAGCTTACGAGGTAGCGGGGGCTCAGAAGAGCAGTTCTTC
TRBJ2-2 | 16 | . | few | TRBV28 | CASSLTVRGGAGELFF | TGTGCCAGCAGTTTAACTGTCAGGGGAGGTGCCGGGGAGCTGTTTTTT
TRBJ1-6 | 15 | . | few | TRBV6-6 | CASSYSGEGDSPLHF | TGTGCCAGCAGTTACTCCGGGGAGGGGGATTCACCCCTCCACTTT
TRBJ2-3 | 13 | . | many | TRBV7-2 | CASSVDPTDTQYF | TGTGCCAGCAGCGTGGACCCCACAGATACGCAGTATTTT
TRBJ2-2 | 15 | . | . | TRBV9 | CASSVLGSNTGELFF | TGTGCCAGCAGCGTCCTCGGCTCGAACACCGGGGAGCTGTTTTTT
TRBJ2-2 | 14 | . | few | TRBV24-1 | CATMRGQDTGELFF | TGTGCCACCATGCGTGGACAAGACACCGGGGAGCTGTTTTTT
TRBJ2-1 | 15 | TRBD1 | many | TRBV7-9 | CASSPGQGGIHEQFF | TGTGCCAGCAGCCCCGGACAGGGGGGAATCCATGAGCAGTTCTTC
TRBJ1-2 | 13 | TRBD1 | . | TRBV12-3/TRBV12-4 | CASSPGGRYGYTF | TGTGCCAGCAGCCCAGGGGGCCGCTATGGCTACACCTTC
TRBJ1-2 | 13 | TRBD1 | . | TRBV7-6 | CASSLGTGKGYTF | TGTGCCAGCAGCTTGGGGACAGGGAAAGGCTACACCTTC
TRBJ2-1 | 15 | TRBD2 | . | TRBV6-8 | CASSVLAGARNEQFF | TGTGCCAGCAGCGTCCTAGCGGGGGCCAGGAATGAGCAGTTCTTC
TRBJ2-1 | 16 | TRBD2 | few | TRBV7-2 | CASSLREGGYYNEQFF | TGTGCCAGCAGCCTCCGGGAGGGGGGCTACTACAATGAGCAGTTCTTC
TRBJ1-5 | 14 | . | . | TRBV5-8 | CASSFTGHNQPQHF | TGTGCCAGCAGCTTCACAGGGCACAATCAGCCCCAGCATTTT
TRBJ2-7 | 13 | . | . | TRBV7-2 | CASSDNPAAEQYF | TGTGCCAGCAGCGATAACCCAGCTGCCGAGCAGTACTTC
TRBJ2-2 | 15 | . | . | TRBV14 | CASSHLRSYTGELFF | TGTGCCAGCAGCCACTTAAGGTCCTACACCGGGGAGCTGTTTTTT
TRBJ1-4 | 15 | . | few | TRBV7-8 | CASSLARVSIGKLFF | TGTGCCAGCAGCTTAGCCAGGGTCTCGATAGGAAAACTGTTTTTT
TRBJ2-5 | 18 | TRBD1 | . | TRBV7-4 | CASSLLRDSPTQRGTQYF | TGTGCCAGCAGCTTATTACGGGACAGTCCGACTCAAAGAGGGACCCAGTACTTC
TRBJ1-2 | 14 | . | . | TRBV7-9 | CASSLFASNYGYTF | TGTGCCAGCAGCTTATTCGCCAGCAACTATGGCTACACCTTC
TRBJ1-2 | 13 | . | few | TRBV4-1 | CASSQGGFGGYTF | TGCGCCAGCAGCCAAGGGGGTTTTGGCGGCTACACCTTC
TRBJ1-6 | 15 | TRBD1 | . | TRBV14 | CASSQWTGYNSPLHF | TGTGCCAGCAGCCAATGGACAGGGTATAATTCACCCCTCCACTTT
TRBJ2-1 | 15 | . | few | TRBV7-2 | CASSSWGLGSNEQFF | TGTGCCAGCAGCTCCTGGGGACTGGGATCCAATGAGCAGTTCTTC
TRBJ2-7 | 13 | TRBD1 | . | TRBV7-8 | CASSLGQVYEQYF | TGTGCCAGCAGCTTGGGACAGGTGTACGAGCAGTACTTC
TRBJ2-6 | 16 | TRBD1 | . | TRBV7-9 | CASSSSDRAGANVLTF | TGTGCCAGCAGCTCTTCGGACAGGGCGGGGGCCAACGTCCTGACTTTC
TRBJ2-3 | 15 | . | . | TRBV5-1 | CASSPGLWSTDTQYF | TGCGCCAGCAGCCCAGGCCTATGGAGCACAGATACGCAGTATTTT
TRBJ1-2 | 13 | . | . | TRBV5-5 | CASRLAGEEGYTF | TGTGCCAGCAGACTGGCGGGGGAAGAGGGCTACACCTTC
TRBJ1-1 | 13 | . | . | TRBV7-6 | CASSFAGSPEAFF | TGTGCCAGCAGCTTTGCTGGGAGTCCCGAAGCTTTCTTT
TRBJ2-4 | 16 | . | few | TRBV6-2/TRBV6-3 | CASSYSWGVAKNIQYF | TGTGCCAGCAGTTACTCATGGGGGGTAGCCAAAAACATTCAGTACTTC
TRBJ2-3 | 14 | TRBD2 | many | TRBV7-8 | CASSISGGTDTQYF | TGTGCCAGCAGCATTAGCGGGGGCACAGATACGCAGTATTTT
TRBJ2-7 | 14 | . | . | TRBV7-4 | CASSLGAEDYEQYF | TGTGCCAGCAGCTTAGGGGCGGAGGACTACGAGCAGTACTTC
TRBJ1-5 | 12 | . | . | TRBV28 | CASSSEAQPQHF | TGTGCCAGCAGTTCTGAGGCCCAGCCCCAGCATTTT
TRBJ2-1 | 12 | . | . | TRBV6-6 | CASSGHPDEQFF | TGTGCCAGCAGCGGACATCCGGATGAGCAGTTCTTC
TRBJ1-2 | 13 | TRBD1 | . | TRBV29-1 | CSVEGQINYGYTF | TGCAGCGTTGAGGGACAGATTAACTATGGCTACACCTTC
TRBJ1-4 | 17 | TRBD1 | few | TRBV12-3/TRBV12-4 | CASSFVWGTGGNEKLFF | TGTGCCAGCAGTTTCGTTTGGGGGACAGGCGGAAATGAAAAACTGTTTTTT
TRBJ1-2 | 16 | TRBD1 | once | TRBV12-3/TRBV12-4 | CASSPGTARANYGYSF | TGTGCCAGCAGTCCCGGGACAGCCCGAGCTAACTATGGCTACTCCTTC
TRBJ2-3 | 17 | TRBD2 | . | TRBV4-1 | CASSQGGLADRADTQYF | TGCGCCAGCAGCCAAGGTGGACTAGCGGATCGCGCAGATACGCAGTATTTT
TRBJ2-7 | 13 | . | many | TRBV29-1 | CSVVSLGLYEQYF | TGCAGCGTTGTTTCCTTGGGGCTCTACGAGCAGTACTTC
TRBJ1-1 | 15 | TRBD1 | . | TRBV12-3/TRBV12-4 | CASSPGTGGKTEAFF | TGTGCCAGCAGTCCAGGGACAGGGGGAAAAACTGAAGCTTTCTTT
TRBJ2-6 | 18 | . | few | TRBV4-3 | CASSQDWDPYSGANVLTF | TGCGCCAGCAGCCAAGATTGGGACCCCTACTCTGGGGCCAACGTCCTGACTTTC
TRBJ2-2 | 16 | . | . | TRBV7-6 | CASSLTGTANTGELFF | TGTGCCAGCAGCCTTACCGGGACGGCGAACACCGGGGAGCTGTTTTTT
TRBJ2-3 | 16 | TRBD2 | . | TRBV20-1 | CSAQPRGSGDTDTQYF | TGCAGTGCTCAACCCCGCGGTAGCGGGGACACAGATACGCAGTATTTT
TRBJ2-6 | 21 | TRBD1 | few | TRBV6-1 | CASSEALGDSDPDSGANVLTF | TGTGCCAGCAGTGAAGCGCTAGGGGACAGCGATCCCGACTCTGGGGCCAACGTCCTGACTTTC
TRBJ2-1 | 17 | TRBD1 | . | TRBV2 | CASSFGQGAGSYNEQFF | TGTGCCAGCAGCTTCGGACAGGGGGCCGGGTCCTACAATGAGCAGTTCTTC
TRBJ1-1 | 12 | . | . | TRBV20-1 | CSARTVNTEAFF | TGCAGTGCTAGGACAGTGAACACTGAAGCTTTCTTT
TRBJ1-1 | 10 | . | . | TRBV29-1 | CSGSNTEAFF | TGCAGCGGATCGAACACTGAAGCTTTCTTT
TRBJ2-5 | 13 | . | many | TRBV7-6 | CASSLAPGETQYF | TGTGCCAGCAGCTTAGCGCCCGGAGAGACCCAGTACTTC
TRBJ1-1 | 13 | . | . | TRBV4-1 | CASSQGTNTEAFF | TGCGCCAGCAGCCAAGGCACTAACACTGAAGCTTTCTTT
TRBJ1-1 | 13 | . | . | TRBV27 | CASSPSVGTEAFF | TGTGCCAGCAGCCCCTCCGTGGGCACTGAAGCTTTCTTT